The table lists the clone carrying this T cell receptor (beta chain) with a few counts. Its antigen is currently unknown. The sample originates from a study of cytomegalovirus exposure and HLA in healthy donors. Primers: 60 Vbeta forward and 13 Jbeta reverse. In the original processing: About 10 million shared chains were among some 80 million unique TCR beta chains counted in a later analysis. Measured with immunoSEQ multiplex PCR; TCRdb has only the in-frame clones, and not every one. V and J calls plus clone size are reproduced from that table; the DNA served to infer D and trimming. The sample shows 150,000 to 200,000 clones, around 80% of them seen only once. Study findings and constraints: Apart from CMV serostatus, no immune exposure information was available. In the analysis, some V segments, TRBV6-2 and TRBV6-3 included, were excluded as indistinguishable. Reportedly, fewer N-insertions than the roughly 690-donor mean appeared in an Asian-associated ancestry cluster in a later analysis.

CDR3 size: 15 residues. V was trimmed by 0 bases and J by 4 bases, leaving 10 bases between them. Looked up from germline, CDR1 is LGHNA and CDR2 is YNFKEQ. The sample comprised PBMCs. The chain combines TRBV4-2 with TRBJ1-3; D call uncertain. This TCR was sampled from a man between 18 and 35 years old in good health and CMV-seronegative. CDR3 in amino acids: CASSQDAHGGNTIYF. The CDR3, as DNA: TGTGCCAGCAGCCAAGATGCGCACGGGGGAAACACCATATATTTT.